These 8 T cell receptor beta chains share one sample of origin, sequenced in a study of human T cells and chemical hapten exposure. Time point: patch test 1, 2 weeks after DPC sensitization. Noted treatment: therapeutic diphenylcyclopropenone sensitization with weekly scalp DPC. TCRdb recomputed calls from the RACE reads with MiXCR, one row per CDR3 protein. The table records tens of thousands of distinct CDR3 sequences, 12% of them present only once. The source was whole blood, collected in connection with sensitization to the hapten diphenylcyclopropenone (DPC). All receptors derive from a woman aged 55-75 years with alopecia areata. Some clones in this sample may be carry-over from other donors' samples.

This clonotype was seen only a few times. The chain has TRBV6-6 and TRBJ2-3; D is perhaps TRBD2 (6 bases). The CDR3 sequence is 10 residues long. V dropped 6 bases and J dropped 8 bases, with 6 bases sitting between them. CDR1 MNHNY and CDR2 SVGAGI come from the germline V gene (reference sequence). The CDR3 region has the DNA TGTGCCAGCAGGGAGGGTACGCAGTATTTT. The encoded protein is CASREGTQYF.

This clonotype was detected ten times or more. This chain joins TRBV30 and TRBJ1-5; D is unclear. Germline V gives CDR1 GTSNPN, CDR2 SVGIG (reference sequence). This CDR3 region has 13 residues. V was cut by 1 base and J by 5 bases, with 9 bases left in between. CDR3 amino acids: CAWSALPDQPQHF. The CDR3, as DNA: TGTGCCTGGAGTGCTCTCCCTGATCAGCCCCAGCATTTT.

This clonotype showed up just a few times. This chain connects TRBV18 to TRBJ2-3, with 11 bases fitting TRBD1. The CDR3 consists of 15 residues. Germline V gene data show CDR1 as KGHSH and CDR2 as LQKENI. V dropped 6 bases and J dropped 4; count of bases not matched to a gene: 6. CDR3 region: CASSPGQGGADTQYF. CDR3 sequence (DNA): TGTGCCAGCTCCCCGGGACAGGGGGGAGCAGATACGCAGTATTTT.

There are many counts of this clonotype. The chain carries TRBV10-2 and TRBJ2-5; D call uncertain. With 2 bases removed from V and 8 bases from J, the gap between germline ends came to 12 bases. Germline CDR1 and CDR2: WSHSY and SAAADI. The CDR3 spans 13 residues. DNA of the CDR3: TGCGCCAGCAGTGAGAACACAGCCCAAACCCAGTACTTC. Translation: CASSENTAQTQYF.

The J gene is TRBJ2-3, the V gene TRBV6-6; 7 bases fit TRBD2. Germline CDR1 reads MNHNY; CDR2 reads SVGAGI (reference sequence). This CDR3 has 15 amino acids. Losses at the gene ends were 9 bases for V and 7 bases for J; bases not matched to a gene: 16. CDR3 DNA sequence: TGTGCCAGTAAAGACCACGGGGGGACGACATATACGCAGTATTTT. The encoded protein is CASKDHGGTTYTQYF.

V gene TRBV5-6 combines with J gene TRBJ2-7; TRBD2 might be the D (6 bases). The CDR3 length is 14 residues. Per germline, CDR1 SGHDT and CDR2 YYEEEE. Trimming pared 4 bases from V and 4 bases from J, leaving 15 bases between. DNA for the CDR3: TGTGCCAGCAGCCCTCCGGGACTTTGGTACGAGCAGTACTTC. This translates into CASSPPGLWYEQYF.

This clonotype was recorded at least ten times. The gene calls are TRBV3-1 and TRBJ2-7; D not certain. Trimming stripped 5 bases from V and 8 bases from J, with 16 bases between. CDR3 length: 13 residues. Per germline, CDR1 LGHDT and CDR2 YNNKEL (reference sequence). Written as DNA, the CDR3 is TGTGCCAGCAGCACGGACGGTCCCGAGAAGCAGTACTTC. Its protein is CASSTDGPEKQYF.

This chain links TRBV10-3 with TRBJ1-2; TRBD1 is a possible D gene (5 bases). Germline V gene sequence: CDR1 ENHRY, CDR2 SYGVKD. V was shortened by 5 bases and J by 5 bases, with 15 bases between the two germline ends. This CDR3 is built from 14 residues. The CDR3 sequence: CAISRRGTSYGYTF. Written as DNA, the CDR3 is TGTGCCATCAGTCGGAGAGGGACCAGTTATGGCTACACCTTC.